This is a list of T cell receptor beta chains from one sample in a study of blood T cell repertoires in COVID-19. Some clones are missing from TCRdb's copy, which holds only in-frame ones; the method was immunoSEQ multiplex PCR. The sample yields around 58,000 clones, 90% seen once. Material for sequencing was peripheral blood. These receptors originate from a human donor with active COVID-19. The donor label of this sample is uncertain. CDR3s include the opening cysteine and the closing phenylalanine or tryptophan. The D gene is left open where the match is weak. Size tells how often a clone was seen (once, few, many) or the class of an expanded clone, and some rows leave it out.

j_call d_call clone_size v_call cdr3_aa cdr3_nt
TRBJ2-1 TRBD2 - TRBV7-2 CASSVPGGGLEQFF TGTGCCAGCAGCGTCCCGGGGGGGGGCCTGGAGCAGTTCTTC
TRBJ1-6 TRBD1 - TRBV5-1 CASKSGTGNSPLHF TGCGCCAGCAAGTCCGGGACAGGGAACTCACCCCTCCACTTT
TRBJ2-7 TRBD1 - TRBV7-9 CASSLDRDRGRYEQYF TGTGCCAGCAGCTTAGACCGGGACAGGGGGCGATACGAGCAGTACTTC
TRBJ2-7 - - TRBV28 CASSPPLTATYEQYF TGTGCCAGCAGTCCCCCCCTGACAGCGACCTACGAGCAGTACTTC
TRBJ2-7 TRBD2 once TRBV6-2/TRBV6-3 CASSRSSGTSGSYEQYF TGTGCCAGCAGTCGCTCCTCCGGGACTAGCGGGTCCTACGAGCAGTACTTC
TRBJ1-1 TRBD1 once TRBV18 CASSPRQGADTEAFF TGTGCCAGCTCACCGAGACAGGGGGCGGACACTGAAGCTTTCTTT
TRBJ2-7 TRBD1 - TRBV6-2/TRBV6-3 CASSYDPGGEQYF TGTGCCAGCAGTTACGATCCAGGGGGCGAGCAGTACTTC
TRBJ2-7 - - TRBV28 CASSVPLVGDGEQYF TGTGCCAGCAGTGTGCCACTTGTGGGAGACGGCGAGCAGTACTTC
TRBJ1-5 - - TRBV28 CASSLGTPTGNQPQHF TGTGCCAGCAGTTTAGGGACACCCACCGGCAATCAGCCCCAGCATTTT
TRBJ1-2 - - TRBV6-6 CASSYSLEAANYGYTF TGTGCCAGCAGTTACTCGTTAGAGGCAGCTAACTATGGCTACACCTTC
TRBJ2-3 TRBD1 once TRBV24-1 CATSDLEGIRGSGTDTQYF TGTGCCACCAGTGATTTGGAGGGCATCAGGGGGTCGGGCACAGATACGCAGTATTTT
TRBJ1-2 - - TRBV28 CASSLGGSYGYTF TGTGCCAGCAGTTTAGGGGGGAGCTATGGCTACACCTTC
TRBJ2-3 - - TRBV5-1 CASSLVGGASTDTQYF TGCGCCAGCAGCTTGGTTGGCGGGGCAAGCACAGATACGCAGTATTTT
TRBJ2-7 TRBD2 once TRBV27 CASSFGGDFSEQYF TGTGCCAGCAGTTTTGGGGGGGACTTCTCCGAGCAGTACTTC
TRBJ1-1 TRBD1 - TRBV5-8 CASSLRTGLFILTEAFF TGTGCCAGCAGCTTGAGGACAGGCTTATTTATTCTCACTGAAGCTTTCTTT